This TCR beta chain appears in the sequencing data of a study of blood T cell repertoires in COVID-19. Ages ranged from about 18 to 89 years, with residence in approximately 25 US areas. The V gene's germline CDR1 is MNHEY and CDR2 SVGAGI. The ends were cut back, 0 bases at V and 8 bases at J, with 10 bases in the middle. This CDR3 is built from 14 residues. Repertoires were generated with immunoSEQ multiplex PCR, while TCRdb's copy carries only in-frame clones and drops some. The repertoire has hundreds of thousands of clones, 80% to 90% of them found once; the top ten carry 3% to 4.5%. The sequence came from a middle-aged woman who had been exposed to COVID-19. The genes are TRBV6-5 and TRBJ1-4; no clear D gene. Sequenced: PBMCs or T cells enriched from blood (not recorded which). The CDR3 DNA reads as TGTGCCAGCAGTTACTCGAGCGTGGAGGAAAAACTGTTTTTT. It yields the protein CASSYSSVEEKLFF.